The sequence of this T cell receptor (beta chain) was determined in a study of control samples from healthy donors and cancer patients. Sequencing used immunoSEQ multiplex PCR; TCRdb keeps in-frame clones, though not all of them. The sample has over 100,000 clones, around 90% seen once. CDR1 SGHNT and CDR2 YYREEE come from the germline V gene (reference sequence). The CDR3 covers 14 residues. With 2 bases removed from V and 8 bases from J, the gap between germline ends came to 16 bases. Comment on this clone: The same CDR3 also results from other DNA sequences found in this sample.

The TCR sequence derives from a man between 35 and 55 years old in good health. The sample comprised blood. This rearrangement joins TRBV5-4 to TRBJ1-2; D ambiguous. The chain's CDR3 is CASSFQWVLDGYTF. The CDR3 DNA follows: TGTGCCAGCAGCTTCCAATGGGTTCTCGACGGCTACACCTTC.